This entry is about one T cell receptor (beta chain). Trimming took 5 bases from V and 3 from J, leaving 8 bases between them. CDR1 and CDR2 from the germline V gene are LNHDA and SQIVND (reference sequence). The CDR3 spans 13 residues. The data are from a study of technical replicates of blood from a handful of donors. TCRdb's copy holds only in-frame clones and misses some; the assay was immunoSEQ multiplex PCR. This sample carries approximately 79,000 clones, 80% to 95% of them seen once, and the ten largest clones take 0.39%. The sequencing input was T cells isolated from PBMCs. The receptor was isolated from a human donor in good health. This chain uses TRBV19 with TRBJ2-1; perhaps TRBD2 as D (5 bases). As DNA, the CDR3 is TGTGCCAGTAGTTCTGGACTCTACAATGAGCAGTTCTTC. Translation: CASSSGLYNEQFF. The entire variable domain, with the rest obtained from reference TRBV19 and TRBJ2-1, is as follows: DGGITQSPKYLFRKEGQNVTLSCEQNLNHDAMYWYRQDPGQGLRLIYYSQIVNDFQKGDIAEGYSVSREKKESFPLTVTSAQKNPTAFYLCASSSGLYNEQFFGPGTRLTVL.